This passage covers 17 T cell receptor beta chains from one sample sequenced in a study of T cells in Graves' hyperthyroidism and ophthalmopathy. Authors of the study amplified TCR beta CDR3 regions from RNA transcripts. When the TCR CDR3 underwent first-round RT-PCR, the HTBI primer set was used. TCRdb recomputed calls from the multiplex PCR reads with MiXCR, one row per CDR3 protein. This sample has about 200,000 distinct CDR3 sequences, with about a sixth found just once. The specimen was blood. Receptor source: a man between 35 and 55 years old with Graves' hyperthyroidism.

This clonotype was detected many times. The rearrangement uses TRBV2 and TRBJ1-1, with D possibly TRBD1 on 6 matching bases. This CDR3 is 14 amino acids long. CDR1 SNHLY and CDR2 FYNNEI come from the germline V gene. V dropped 6 bases and J dropped 2 bases, with 13 bases sitting between them. The CDR3 nucleotides read TGTGCCAGCAGGCTCACAGGGTCAAACACTGAAGCTTTCTTT. This encodes CASRLTGSNTEAFF.

The chain links TRBV7-9 to TRBJ2-3; 12 bases line up with TRBD2. From germline, CDR1 is SEHNR and CDR2 FQNEAQ (reference sequence). J was trimmed by 5 bases and V by 0 bases; bases with no gene match: 6. The CDR3 sequence is 17 residues long. The CDR3 bases are TGTGCCAGCAGCTTAGCGCACCTAGCGGGGGGGCAAGATACGCAGTATTTT. Protein product: CASSLAHLAGGQDTQYF.

This clonotype was counted many times. A clone one base away is much larger, so this may be a read error. The chain carries TRBV20-1 and TRBJ2-3; 11 nucleotides agree with TRBD2. In germline, CDR1 is DFQATT, CDR2 SNEGSKA (reference sequence). This CDR3 has 16 amino acids. Written as DNA, the CDR3 is TGCAGTGCTCCCTCGGCTAGCGGGGGGCGCACAGGTACGCAGTATTTT. As protein: CSAPSASGGRTGTQYF.

This clonotype was found many times. The chain joins TRBV20-1 to TRBJ2-3, with D perhaps given as TRBD1 or TRBD2 (6 bases each). Trimming took off 1 base at V and 0 bases at J, with 14 bases between the two ends. CDR1 and CDR2 from the germline V gene are DFQATT and SNEGSKA (reference sequence). The CDR3 consists of 16 residues. The CDR3 DNA follows: TGCAGTGCTAGAGTCCTCGGGGGCTCTAGCACAGATACGCAGTATTTT. It codes for CSARVLGGSSTDTQYF.

The sample holds many counts of this clonotype. J is TRBJ1-1 and V is TRBV5-5, with 8 bases lining up with TRBD1. Germline CDR1 and CDR2: SGHKS and YYEKEE (reference sequence). This CDR3 contains 14 residues. V dropped 5 bases and J dropped 5; count of bases not matched to a gene: 8. The CDR3 DNA is TGTGCCAGCAGGTACGACAGGGGCCGAACTGAAGCTTTCTTT. Encoded protein: CASRYDRGRTEAFF.

Many counts were recorded for this clonotype. The chain combines TRBV7-2 with TRBJ2-5; TRBD2 agrees at 11 bases. Losses at the gene ends were 3 bases for V and 2 bases for J; bases not matched to a gene: 5. Germline values: CDR1 SGHTA, CDR2 FQGNSA. This CDR3 is built from 16 residues. The CDR3: CASSFPVAGGQETQYF. CDR3 in DNA: TGTGCCAGCAGCTTCCCCGTAGCGGGGGGGCAAGAGACCCAGTACTTC.

This clonotype has at least ten counts. J is TRBJ2-3 and V is TRBV11-2, with unresolved D. The CDR3 runs to 11 residues. Trimming cost V 8 bases and J 1 base, with 4 bases left between them. In germline, CDR1 is SGHAT, CDR2 FQNNGV. CDR3: CASLRTDTQYF. The DNA for the CDR3 is TGTGCCAGCCTCCGCACAGATACGCAGTATTTT. Filled out from reference TRBV11-2 and TRBJ2-3, the complete variable domain reads EAGVAQSPRYKIIEKRQSVAFWCNPISGHATLYWYQQILGQGPKLLIQFQNNGVVDDSQLPKDRFSAERLKGVDSTLKIQPAKLEDSAVYLCASLRTDTQYFGPGTRLTVL.

This clonotype was picked up many times. The J gene is TRBJ1-1, the V gene TRBV5-1, with D possibly TRBD1 on 5 matching bases. Germline assignment: CDR1 SGHRS and CDR2 YFSETQ. V was shortened by 2 bases and J by 8 bases, with 13 bases between the two germline ends. The CDR3 is made up of 13 amino acids. CDR3 sequence (DNA): TGCGCCAGCAGCTTAGAGCAGGGAGAAGAAGCTTTCTTT. Translation gives CASSLEQGEEAFF.

A few counts support this clonotype. The V gene is TRBV20-1, the J gene TRBJ1-2; D uncertain. The CDR3 is made up of 10 amino acids. In germline, CDR1 is DFQATT, CDR2 SNEGSKA (reference sequence). Deletions cut 4 bases from V and 6 bases from J, with 6 bases between. CDR3 in DNA: TGCAGTGCTAAGGAGAATGGCTACACCTTC. It codes for CSAKENGYTF.

This chain connects TRBV6-2 or TRBV6-3 to TRBJ2-3; TRBD1 aligns across 7 bases. The CDR3 has 14 amino acids. Germline CDR1 reads MNHEY; CDR2 reads SVGEGT. The V and J ends lost 8 bases and 2 bases, in that order; junction bases with no gene match: 7. The CDR3 here is CASRPGQNTDTQYF. CDR3 DNA: TGTGCCAGCCGTCCGGGACAGAACACAGATACGCAGTATTTT.

The V and J genes are TRBV6-1 and TRBJ2-1, with D unclear. The germline CDR1 and CDR2 sequences are MNHNS and SASEGT. The CDR3 loop spans 15 amino acids. The germline V and J ends were trimmed by 5 bases and 8 bases, with 19 bases remaining between them. The CDR3 loop is CASSFVGQFLDEQFF. CDR3 nucleotides: TGTGCCAGCAGTTTTGTCGGCCAGTTTTTGGATGAGCAGTTCTTC.

The sample holds many counts of this clonotype. The rearrangement links TRBV7-2 to TRBJ1-4, with D possibly being TRBD1 (5 bases). Germline assignment: CDR1 SGHTA and CDR2 FQGNSA. The ends were cut back, 6 bases at V and 3 bases at J, with 17 bases in the middle. The CDR3 is made up of 16 amino acids. The CDR3 spells CASRGGAGTPNEKLFF. CDR3 in DNA: TGTGCCAGCAGGGGTGGGGCTGGGACCCCTAATGAAAAACTGTTTTTT. The full variable domain, with the rest looked up from reference TRBV7-2 and TRBJ1-4, is GAGVSQSPSNKVTEKGKDVELRCDPISGHTALYWYRQSLGQGLEFLIYFQGNSAPDKSGLPSDRFSAERTGGSVSTLTIQRTQQEDSAVYLCASRGGAGTPNEKLFFGSGTQLSVL.

This clonotype was seen many times. J is TRBJ2-2 and V is TRBV12-3 or TRBV12-4; 7 positions agree with TRBD1. The CDR3 runs to 15 residues. V lost 5 bases to trimming and J lost 5 bases; unmatched junction nucleotides: 8. The CDR3: CASSPGQVGTGELFF. The CDR3 DNA reads TGTGCCAGCAGTCCCGGACAGGTGGGGACCGGGGAGCTGTTTTTT.

This clonotype was observed at least ten times. This sequence joins TRBV3-1 and TRBJ1-5; D unresolved. V lost 0 bases, J lost 4 bases, and 4 bases lay in between. CDR3 length equals 13 residues. CDR1 LGHDT and CDR2 YNNKEL come from the germline V gene (reference sequence). The CDR3 is CASSQDLNQPQHF. DNA of the CDR3: TGTGCCAGCAGCCAAGATCTTAATCAGCCCCAGCATTTT.

This chain joins TRBV19 and TRBJ1-6; tentatively, D is TRBD1 (5 bases). The CDR3 totals 15 residues. V dropped 5 bases and J dropped 6 bases, with 14 bases sitting between them. The germline V gene encodes CDR1 LNHDA and CDR2 SQIVND (reference sequence). DNA of the CDR3: TGTGCCAGTAGTCCCGAAAGGGGAAGTAATTCACCCCTCCACTTT. Translating it yields CASSPERGSNSPLHF.

The table lists this clonotype with a few counts. The rearrangement links TRBV7-9 to TRBJ2-1; D may be TRBD1 or TRBD2 (5 bases each). The CDR3 contains 15 residues. V was pared by 5 bases and J by 2 bases, with 13 bases between. The germline V gene encodes CDR1 SEHNR and CDR2 FQNEAQ (reference sequence). CDR3 sequence: CASSVDGAAYNEQFF. The CDR3 coding sequence is TGTGCCAGCAGCGTAGACGGGGCGGCCTACAATGAGCAGTTCTTC.

In the case of this clonotype: One end of the junction varies from germline; a read error may be responsible. The V call is TRBV7-8, the J call TRBJ2-7, with D perhaps TRBD1 (6 bases). CDR3 length equals 15 residues. Germline V gives CDR1 SGHVS, CDR2 FQNEAQ. The DNA for the CDR3 is TGTGCCGGCAGCGTCGGGACAAGAAGCTCCTACGAGCAGTACTTC. This encodes CAGSVGTRSSYEQYF.